The clone carrying this TCR beta chain has a single count. The antigen is not known. These data originate in a study of shared clonotypes between healthy human individuals. Study as a whole: A couple of women and a few men aged 18 to 49 made up the donors. CD4 naive and CD4 memory each took three plates per donor, while CD8 naive took two and CD8 memory one. Overall study findings and caveats: Clonotype sharing among donors likely depends on sequencing depth. Non-shared clonotypes had lower generation probabilities than those shared by all four donors.

In germline, CDR1 is SGHVS, CDR2 FQNEAQ. The trim removed 3 bases at V and 3 bases at J, leaving 7 bases unmatched. There are 16 residues in the CDR3. Assay used: immunoSEQ multiplex PCR; TCRdb lists only in-frame clones, some missing. The sample has approximately 1.5 million clones, 98% seen once. The chain carries TRBV7-8 and TRBJ2-7; 11 nucleotides line up with TRBD1. Input material: naive CD4+ T cells sorted from blood. Indicated subset: CD45RA+ positively selected. The receptor was isolated from a man between 25 and 39 years old in good health. The CDR3 loop reads CASSLLPGQGVYEQYF. The CDR3 coding sequence is TGTGCCAGCAGCTTGCTGCCGGGACAGGGGGTCTACGAGCAGTACTTC.